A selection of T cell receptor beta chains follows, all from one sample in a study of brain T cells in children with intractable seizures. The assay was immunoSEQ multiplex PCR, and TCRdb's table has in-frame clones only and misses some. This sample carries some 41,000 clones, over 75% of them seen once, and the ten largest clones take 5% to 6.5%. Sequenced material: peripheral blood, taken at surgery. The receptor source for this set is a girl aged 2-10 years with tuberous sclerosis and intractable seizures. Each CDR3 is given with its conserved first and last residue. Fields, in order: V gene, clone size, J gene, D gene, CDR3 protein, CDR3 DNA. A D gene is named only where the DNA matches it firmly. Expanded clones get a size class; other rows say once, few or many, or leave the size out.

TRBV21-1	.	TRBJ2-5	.	CASTRPGGGKETQYF	TGTGCCAGCACCCGACCAGGGGGGGGGAAAGAGACCCAGTACTTC
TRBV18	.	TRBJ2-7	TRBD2	CASSLGLAGKFSYEQYF	TGTGCCAGCTCCCTGGGACTAGCGGGGAAGTTCTCCTACGAGCAGTACTTC
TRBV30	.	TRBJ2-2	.	CAWRRRGVDTGELFF	TGTGCCTGGAGGAGAAGGGGAGTGGACACCGGGGAGCTGTTTTTT
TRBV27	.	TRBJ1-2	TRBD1	CASSLGTGVLGGYTF	TGTGCCAGCAGTTTAGGGACAGGGGTCCTCGGGGGCTACACCTTC
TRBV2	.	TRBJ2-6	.	CASSVESGANVLTF	TGTGCCAGCAGTGTGGAATCTGGGGCCAACGTCCTGACTTTC
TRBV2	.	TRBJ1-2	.	CASREDGPYGYTF	TGTGCCAGCAGAGAGGACGGACCTTATGGCTACACCTTC
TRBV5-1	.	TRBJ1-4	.	CASSFTGSSHEKLFF	TGCGCCAGCAGCTTCACGGGTAGCTCGCATGAAAAACTGTTTTTT
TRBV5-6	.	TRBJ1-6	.	CASSFFKVSGPPLHF	TGTGCCAGCAGCTTTTTCAAAGTTAGCGGTCCACCCCTCCACTTT
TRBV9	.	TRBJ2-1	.	CASSVGPNEQFF	TGTGCCAGCAGCGTAGGGCCTAATGAGCAGTTCTTC
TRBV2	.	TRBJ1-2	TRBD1	CASSEGTGLVGYTF	TGTGCCAGCAGTGAAGGGACAGGGCTTGTGGGCTACACCTTC
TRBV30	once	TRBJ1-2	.	CAGLDSTNYGYTF	TGTGCCGGCTTGGACAGCACTAACTATGGCTACACCTTC
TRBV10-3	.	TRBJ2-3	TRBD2	CAISSPAGGTDTQYF	TGTGCCATCAGTTCTCCTGCGGGGGGAACAGATACGCAGTATTTT
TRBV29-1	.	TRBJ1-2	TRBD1	CSAIPFDRGGGYTF	TGCAGCGCAATACCTTTCGACAGGGGAGGAGGCTACACCTTC
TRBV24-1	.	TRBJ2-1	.	CATSDGPRDEQFF	TGTGCCACCAGTGATGGACCGAGGGATGAGCAGTTCTTC
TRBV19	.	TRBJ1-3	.	CASSILGLNGNTIYF	TGTGCCAGTAGTATACTGGGGTTGAACGGAAACACCATATATTTT
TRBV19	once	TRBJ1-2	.	CASRPRVLDYGYTF	TGTGCCAGTCGACCCAGGGTGTTGGACTATGGCTACACCTTC
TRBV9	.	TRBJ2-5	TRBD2	CASSLGLAEETQYF	TGTGCCAGCAGCCTCGGACTAGCGGAAGAGACCCAGTACTTC
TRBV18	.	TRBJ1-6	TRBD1	CASSPLPGQADNSPLHF	TGTGCCAGCTCACCACTCCCGGGACAGGCGGATAATTCACCCCTCCACTTT
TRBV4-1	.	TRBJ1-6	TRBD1	CASSQTGGKSPLHF	TGCGCCAGCAGCCAGACAGGGGGCAAATCACCCCTCCACTTT
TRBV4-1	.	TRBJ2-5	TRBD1	CASSQAGTGQETQYF	TGCGCCAGCAGCCAAGCCGGGACAGGTCAAGAGACCCAGTACTTC
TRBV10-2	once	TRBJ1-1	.	CASSETATEAFF	TGCGCCAGCAGTGAAACGGCCACTGAAGCTTTCTTT
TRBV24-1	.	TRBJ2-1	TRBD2	CATSDTRGGANEQFF	TGTGCCACCAGTGACACGCGCGGGGGGGCTAATGAGCAGTTCTTC
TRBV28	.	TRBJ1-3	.	CASSFGSGNTIYF	TGTGCCAGCAGTTTCGGATCTGGAAACACCATATATTTT
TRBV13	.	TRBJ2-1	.	CASSLRSSFLGEQFF	TGTGCCAGCAGCTTACGTTCTAGTTTTCTCGGTGAGCAGTTCTTC
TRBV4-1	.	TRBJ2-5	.	CASSQDGRAQYF	TGCGCCAGCAGCCAAGACGGACGGGCCCAGTACTTC
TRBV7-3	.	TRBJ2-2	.	CASSSYGLRDTGELFF	TGTGCCAGCAGCTCATATGGCCTACGGGACACCGGGGAGCTGTTTTTT
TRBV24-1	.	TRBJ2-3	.	CATSDHTASTDTQYF	TGTGCCACCAGTGATCACACAGCTAGCACAGATACGCAGTATTTT
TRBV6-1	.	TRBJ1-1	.	CASSEETEAFF	TGTGCCAGCAGTGAAGAAACTGAAGCTTTCTTT
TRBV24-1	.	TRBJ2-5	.	CATRGAAQETQYF	TGTGCCACCAGGGGAGCGGCTCAAGAGACCCAGTACTTC
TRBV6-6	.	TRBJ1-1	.	CASSYWELNTEAFF	TGTGCCAGCAGTTACTGGGAACTGAACACTGAAGCTTTCTTT
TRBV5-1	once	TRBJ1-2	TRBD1	CASSRTGNANYGYTF	TGCGCCAGCAGCCGGACAGGGAACGCTAACTATGGCTACACCTTC
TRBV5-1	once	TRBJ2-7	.	CASSGGVRYEQYF	TGCGCCAGCAGCGGAGGGGTTCGGTACGAGCAGTACTTC
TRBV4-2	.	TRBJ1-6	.	CASSQDWAGVQSPLHF	TGTGCCAGCAGCCAAGATTGGGCAGGGGTACAATCACCCCTCCACTTT
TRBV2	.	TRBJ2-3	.	CASSVGMDTQYF	TGTGCCAGCAGTGTGGGTATGGATACGCAGTATTTT
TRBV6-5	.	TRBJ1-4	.	CASSLVTVFNEKLFF	TGTGCCAGCAGCCTCGTAACAGTCTTTAATGAAAAACTGTTTTTT
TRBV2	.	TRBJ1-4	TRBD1	CASSGDRTGAEKLFF	TGTGCCAGCAGTGGAGACAGGACAGGAGCTGAAAAACTGTTTTTT
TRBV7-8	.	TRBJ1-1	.	CASSLARGLVNTEAFF	TGTGCCAGCAGCTTAGCGCGGGGTCTGGTGAACACTGAAGCTTTCTTT
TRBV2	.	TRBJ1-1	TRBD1	CASTPGTGVAFF	TGTGCCAGCACACCCGGGACAGGGGTAGCTTTCTTT
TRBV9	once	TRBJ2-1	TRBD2	CASSVALASGGLSSYNEQFF	TGTGCCAGCAGCGTAGCTCTTGCTAGCGGGGGCCTTAGCTCCTACAATGAGCAGTTCTTC
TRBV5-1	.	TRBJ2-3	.	CASSLEVLNTDTQYF	TGCGCCAGCAGCTTGGAAGTCTTAAACACAGATACGCAGTATTTT
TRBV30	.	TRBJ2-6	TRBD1	CASGDRGKSGANVLTF	TGTGCCTCCGGGGACAGGGGTAAATCTGGGGCCAACGTCCTGACTTTC